The 3 T cell receptor beta chains below all came from one sample that was sequenced in a study of T-cell reconstitution after alpha-beta-depleted transplantation in children. Library preparation (for TCRbeta) was performed with unique molecular identifiers. TCRdb itself ran the PCR reads through MiXCR, one entry per CDR3 protein. Seen here are more than 400,000 distinct CDR3 sequences, around two fifths observed once, and the top ten hold roughly 27%. The sample consisted of PBMCs, taken before TCRalphabeta/CD19-depleted stem cell transplant. The receptors derive from a girl aged 2-10 years with aplastic anemia, due to receive a stem cell transplant.

This sequence joins TRBV6-1 and TRBJ2-2; D perhaps matches TRBD2 (7 bases). Germline CDR1 MNHNS, CDR2 SASEGT. This CDR3 has 14 amino acids. Trimming shortened V by 8 bases and J by 4 bases, and 14 bases separated the two germline ends. The CDR3 spells CASYRGAGTGELFF. The CDR3 DNA sequence: TGTGCCAGCTACCGGGGGGCGGGCACCGGGGAGCTGTTTTTT.

This sequence joins TRBV24-1 and TRBJ2-7; D is ambiguous. With 4 bases removed from V and 5 bases from J, the gap between germline ends came to 11 bases. The CDR3 covers 13 residues. Germline V CDR1 and CDR2: KGHDR, SFDVKD. The CDR3 DNA reads as TGTGCCACCAGTGACGGACCCAGGCACGAGCAGTACTTC. It specifies CATSDGPRHEQYF.

The gene calls are TRBV15 and TRBJ2-1, with a tentative D call TRBD2 (5 bases). V shed 0 bases and J shed 9 bases, with 15 bases lying between them. The germline V gene encodes CDR1 LNHNV and CDR2 YYDKDF (reference sequence). This CDR3 has 15 residues. CDR3 sequence (DNA): TGTGCCACCAGCAGAGATCCCGGGAAGCCGGGTGAGCAGTTCTTC. Amino acids: CATSRDPGKPGEQFF.